This T cell receptor (beta chain) comes out of a study of blood T cell repertoires in COVID-19. Germline-derived CDR1 and CDR2 are SGHAT and FQNNGV. V lost 4 bases and J lost 0; bases outside the gene matches: 7. CDR3 length equals 17 residues. The repertoire was sequenced with immunoSEQ multiplex PCR; TCRdb's copy has only in-frame clones and lacks some. The sample holds about 94,000 clones, about 80% seen once. This receptor was taken from an elderly woman with acute or convalescent COVID-19. The sample consisted of peripheral blood. The V gene is TRBV11-2, the J gene TRBJ2-5; 11 bases map to TRBD1. CDR3 nucleotides: TGTGCCAGCAGCTCGGGACAGGGGGTTTGGTACCAAGAGACCCAGTACTTC. Translation: CASSSGQGVWYQETQYF.